These T cell receptor beta chains were read from a single sample in a study of shared clonotypes between healthy human individuals. The protocol was immunoSEQ multiplex PCR, while the TCRdb copy is restricted to in-frame clones and leaves out a portion. This table has roughly 2.5 million clones, approximately 94% appearing once. The sample was naive CD4+ T cells sorted from blood. These receptors were collected from a man aged 18-30 years in good health. Both conserved end residues are part of each CDR3. Each record gives: CDR3 protein, J gene, V gene, CDR3 length, D gene, clone size. D genes are given only for firm matches. Clone size is shown for a subset of rows, as once, few, many or a class of expanded clone.

cdr3_aa: CASSQDAVANTGELFF; j_call: TRBJ2-2; v_call: TRBV4-3; cdr3_length: 16; d_call: .; clone_size: .
cdr3_aa: CASSGGGSGETQYF; j_call: TRBJ2-5; v_call: TRBV5-1; cdr3_length: 14; d_call: .; clone_size: .
cdr3_aa: CASSSGTGLYEQYF; j_call: TRBJ2-7; v_call: TRBV27; cdr3_length: 14; d_call: TRBD1; clone_size: .
cdr3_aa: CASSSSGAVGEAFF; j_call: TRBJ1-1; v_call: TRBV27; cdr3_length: 14; d_call: .; clone_size: .
cdr3_aa: CAWKPGLHSGETQYF; j_call: TRBJ2-5; v_call: TRBV30; cdr3_length: 15; d_call: .; clone_size: .
cdr3_aa: CASSLVRHSGNTIYF; j_call: TRBJ1-3; v_call: TRBV28; cdr3_length: 15; d_call: .; clone_size: .
cdr3_aa: CASSLGTLDGYTF; j_call: TRBJ1-2; v_call: TRBV18; cdr3_length: 13; d_call: .; clone_size: .
cdr3_aa: CASTPYRVAKNIQYF; j_call: TRBJ2-4; v_call: TRBV6-5; cdr3_length: 15; d_call: .; clone_size: .
cdr3_aa: CASSWGRDFNYGYTF; j_call: TRBJ1-2; v_call: TRBV5-5; cdr3_length: 15; d_call: .; clone_size: .
cdr3_aa: CASSQGTGLYNEQFF; j_call: TRBJ2-1; v_call: TRBV7-2; cdr3_length: 15; d_call: TRBD1; clone_size: .
cdr3_aa: CASSPTGGSGANVLTF; j_call: TRBJ2-6; v_call: TRBV7-9; cdr3_length: 16; d_call: TRBD1; clone_size: .
cdr3_aa: CASRFSGTGGLSEQYF; j_call: TRBJ2-7; v_call: TRBV28; cdr3_length: 16; d_call: TRBD1; clone_size: .
cdr3_aa: CASSLAMRLGYNEQFF; j_call: TRBJ2-1; v_call: TRBV5-1; cdr3_length: 16; d_call: .; clone_size: .
cdr3_aa: CASSPGTGGQETQYF; j_call: TRBJ2-5; v_call: TRBV7-3; cdr3_length: 15; d_call: TRBD1; clone_size: .
cdr3_aa: CAISESGSVQFF; j_call: TRBJ2-1; v_call: TRBV10-3; cdr3_length: 12; d_call: .; clone_size: .
cdr3_aa: CASSVTRFEAFF; j_call: TRBJ1-1; v_call: TRBV6-1; cdr3_length: 12; d_call: .; clone_size: once
cdr3_aa: CASSEQTGTGELFF; j_call: TRBJ2-2; v_call: TRBV6-4; cdr3_length: 14; d_call: .; clone_size: .
cdr3_aa: CASSLERLSYEQYF; j_call: TRBJ2-7; v_call: TRBV5-1; cdr3_length: 14; d_call: .; clone_size: .
cdr3_aa: CASSPIPTGSLTDTQYF; j_call: TRBJ2-3; v_call: TRBV18; cdr3_length: 17; d_call: TRBD1; clone_size: .
cdr3_aa: CASSKGGSTDTQYF; j_call: TRBJ2-3; v_call: TRBV2; cdr3_length: 14; d_call: .; clone_size: .
cdr3_aa: CASLGPGSANEKLFF; j_call: TRBJ1-4; v_call: TRBV28; cdr3_length: 15; d_call: .; clone_size: .
cdr3_aa: CASSLEQPPSGRAYEQYF; j_call: TRBJ2-7; v_call: TRBV11-2; cdr3_length: 18; d_call: TRBD2; clone_size: .
cdr3_aa: CASNARASGGPRSGELFF; j_call: TRBJ2-2; v_call: TRBV2; cdr3_length: 18; d_call: TRBD2; clone_size: .
cdr3_aa: CASSTSEGNTGELFF; j_call: TRBJ2-2; v_call: TRBV18; cdr3_length: 15; d_call: TRBD2; clone_size: .
cdr3_aa: CASSVAYASGYEQFF; j_call: TRBJ2-1; v_call: TRBV9; cdr3_length: 15; d_call: TRBD2; clone_size: .
cdr3_aa: CASSRTQAGVRETQYF; j_call: TRBJ2-5; v_call: TRBV5-1; cdr3_length: 16; d_call: TRBD2; clone_size: .
cdr3_aa: CASSFNQGTNSLADTQYF; j_call: TRBJ2-3; v_call: TRBV7-8; cdr3_length: 18; d_call: .; clone_size: .
cdr3_aa: CASSPGTATTNEKLFF; j_call: TRBJ1-4; v_call: TRBV18; cdr3_length: 16; d_call: TRBD1; clone_size: .
cdr3_aa: CASSPGHNTEAFF; j_call: TRBJ1-1; v_call: TRBV18; cdr3_length: 13; d_call: .; clone_size: .
cdr3_aa: CASSPPGTSNEQYF; j_call: TRBJ2-7; v_call: TRBV18; cdr3_length: 14; d_call: TRBD2; clone_size: once
cdr3_aa: CATTRRGPHDTQYF; j_call: TRBJ2-3; v_call: TRBV27; cdr3_length: 14; d_call: TRBD1; clone_size: .
cdr3_aa: CASSSPAAGPNTQYF; j_call: TRBJ2-3; v_call: TRBV6-5; cdr3_length: 15; d_call: TRBD2; clone_size: .
cdr3_aa: CASSLDTGVGETQYF; j_call: TRBJ2-5; v_call: TRBV5-1; cdr3_length: 15; d_call: TRBD1; clone_size: .
cdr3_aa: CASSGVGGGNQPQHF; j_call: TRBJ1-5; v_call: TRBV2; cdr3_length: 15; d_call: .; clone_size: few
cdr3_aa: CSVKNASSTDTQYF; j_call: TRBJ2-3; v_call: TRBV29-1; cdr3_length: 14; d_call: .; clone_size: .
cdr3_aa: CAWSVRRGNTEAFF; j_call: TRBJ1-1; v_call: TRBV30; cdr3_length: 14; d_call: .; clone_size: .
cdr3_aa: CASRPTSGGTNEQFF; j_call: TRBJ2-1; v_call: TRBV2; cdr3_length: 15; d_call: TRBD2; clone_size: .
cdr3_aa: CASSLGRGSNQPQHF; j_call: TRBJ1-5; v_call: TRBV5-8; cdr3_length: 15; d_call: .; clone_size: .